The 6 T cell receptor beta chains below were found in one sample sequenced in a study of CD8 T cells in ankylosing spondylitis. Each CDR3 protein is one row after TCRdb ran MiXCR on the 5' RACE reads. The sample includes around 340,000 distinct CDR3 sequences, about 20% of them seen just once. The sequencing input was blood, either unsorted or a sorted T cell fraction (not recorded which). All receptors come from a male donor with ankylosing spondylitis or in good health (not recorded which).

This chain links TRBV5-4 with TRBJ2-5, with TRBD2 matching 13 bases. The J segment lost 0 bases and the V segment lost 4 bases, leaving 6 bases of the junction unmatched. Germline CDR1 and CDR2: SGHNT and YYREEE (reference sequence). The CDR3 is 17 residues long. The CDR3 nucleotides are TGTGCCAGCAGCCCGGGACTAGCGGGAACGTACCAAGAGACCCAGTACTTC. Translation gives CASSPGLAGTYQETQYF.

This clonotype was observed a handful of times. The V and J genes are TRBV10-1 and TRBJ2-2; tentative D call: TRBD2 (6 bases). CDR3 length: 16 amino acids. V lost 2 bases, J lost 3 bases, and 13 bases lay in between. Germline V gene sequence: CDR1 WNHNN, CDR2 SYGVQD (reference sequence). CDR3: CASSERGRRDTGELFF. The CDR3 DNA is TGCGCCAGCAGTGAGAGGGGCCGGAGGGACACCGGGGAGCTGTTTTTT.

This clonotype has a handful of counts. This chain links TRBV7-9 with TRBJ2-1; D is uncertain. V dropped 5 bases and J dropped 3 bases, with 20 bases sitting between them. Germline CDR1 SEHNR, CDR2 FQNEAQ (reference sequence). The length of the CDR3 is 17 residues. In DNA form, the CDR3 reads TGTGCCAGCAGCGGAGAGAATTCTTTACTGAACTACAATGAGCAGTTCTTC. Protein sequence: CASSGENSLLNYNEQFF.

This chain links TRBV28 with TRBJ2-7; D possibly corresponds to TRBD1 (6 bases). CDR1 and CDR2 from the germline V gene are MDHEN and SYDVKM. The CDR3 spans 14 residues. Trimming removed 3 bases from V and 4 bases from J, with 13 bases in between. The CDR3 region is CASSLTDRSYEQYF. CDR3 in DNA: TGTGCCAGCAGTTTGACGGACAGATCTTACGAGCAGTACTTC. Supplemented by reference TRBV28 and TRBJ2-7, the full variable domain reads DVKVTQSSRYLVKRTGEKVFLECVQDMDHENMFWYRQDPGLGLRLIYFSYDVKMKEKGDIPEGYSVSREKKERFSLILESASTNQTSMYLCASSLTDRSYEQYFGPGTRLTVT.

The V gene is TRBV2, the J gene TRBJ2-1; maybe TRBD1 (6 bases). V lost 4 bases, J lost 12 bases, and 10 bases lay in between. Germline CDR1 reads SNHLY; CDR2 reads FYNNEI. There are 11 residues in the CDR3. Written as DNA, the CDR3 is TGTGCCAGCAGTGCAGGGGCTAGGCAGTTCTTC. Its translation is CASSAGARQFF. The whole variable domain, remainder taken from reference TRBV2 and TRBJ2-1, is EPEVTQTPSHQVTQMGQEVILRCVPISNHLYFYWYRQILGQKVEFLVSFYNNEISEKSEIFDDQFSVERPDGSNFTLKIRSTKLEDSAMYFCASSAGARQFFGPGTRLTVL.

This sequence joins TRBV6-4 and TRBJ2-7; tentatively, D is TRBD2 (6 bases). Per the germline V gene, CDR1 is MRHNA and CDR2 is SNTAGT. There are 15 residues in the CDR3. V was pared by 7 bases and J by 2 bases, with 18 bases between. The CDR3 coding sequence is TGTGCCAGCACCGATAGGAGGGTTCGGGCCTACGAGCAGTACTTC. Protein sequence: CASTDRRVRAYEQYF.